The subject of this entry is one T cell receptor (beta chain). The PCR used 60 Vbeta and 13 Jbeta primers. TCRdb's copy holds only in-frame clones and misses some; the assay was immunoSEQ multiplex PCR. The sample's table shows about 130,000 clones. This sample stems from a study of cytomegalovirus exposure and HLA in healthy donors. Sequencing used PBMCs. This clonotype was obtained from a man aged 18-30 years in good health and CMV-seronegative.

CDR3 nucleotide sequence: TGTGCCAGCAGCTTAGGGCGGGAGGGCCGGAATGAGCAGTTCTTC. This encodes CASSLGREGRNEQFF. The chain has TRBV7-7 and TRBJ2-1; 9 bases match TRBD2. The CDR3 loop spans 15 amino acids. The V and J ends lost 1 base and 7 bases, in that order; junction bases with no gene match: 5. Germline CDR1 SSHAT, CDR2 FNYEAQ (reference sequence).